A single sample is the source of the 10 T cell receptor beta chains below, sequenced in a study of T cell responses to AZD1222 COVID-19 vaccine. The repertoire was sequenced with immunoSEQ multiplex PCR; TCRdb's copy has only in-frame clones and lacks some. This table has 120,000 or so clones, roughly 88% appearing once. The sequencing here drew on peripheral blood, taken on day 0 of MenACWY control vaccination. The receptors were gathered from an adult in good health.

Written as DNA, the CDR3 is TGTGCCAGCAGCAGCTTGATAGAGGGAGAGACCCAGTACTTC. Translation: CASSSLIEGETQYF. The chain links TRBV13 to TRBJ2-5; perhaps TRBD2 as D (5 bases). The germline gives CDR1 PRHDT, CDR2 FYEKMQ (reference sequence). This CDR3 comprises 14 residues. V lost 5 bases and J lost 4, with 14 bases in between.

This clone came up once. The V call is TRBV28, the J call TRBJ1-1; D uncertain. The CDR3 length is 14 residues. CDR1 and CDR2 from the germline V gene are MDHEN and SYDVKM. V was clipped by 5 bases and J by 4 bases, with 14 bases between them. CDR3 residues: CASSLAVGATEAFF. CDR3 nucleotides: TGTGCCAGCAGTCTAGCAGTAGGAGCCACTGAAGCTTTCTTT.

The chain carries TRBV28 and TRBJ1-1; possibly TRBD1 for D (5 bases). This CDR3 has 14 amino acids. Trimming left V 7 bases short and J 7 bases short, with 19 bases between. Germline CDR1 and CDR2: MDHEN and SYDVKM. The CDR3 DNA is TGTGCCAGCACACCCGCGGGGGAAGGTAGTGAAGCTTTCTTT. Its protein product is CASTPAGEGSEAFF.

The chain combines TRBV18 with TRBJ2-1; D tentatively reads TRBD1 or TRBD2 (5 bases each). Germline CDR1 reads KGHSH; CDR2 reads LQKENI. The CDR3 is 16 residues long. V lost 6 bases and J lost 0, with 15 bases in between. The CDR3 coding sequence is TGTGCCAGCTCCCGCCTGGGACGGAGCTCCTACAATGAGCAGTTCTTC. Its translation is CASSRLGRSSYNEQFF.

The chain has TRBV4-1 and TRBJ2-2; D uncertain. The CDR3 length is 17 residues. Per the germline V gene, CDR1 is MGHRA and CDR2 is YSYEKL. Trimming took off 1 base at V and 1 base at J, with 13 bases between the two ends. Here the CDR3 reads CASSQAYGSQNTGELFF. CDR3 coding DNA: TGCGCCAGCAGCCAAGCTTACGGGTCACAGAACACCGGGGAGCTGTTTTTT.

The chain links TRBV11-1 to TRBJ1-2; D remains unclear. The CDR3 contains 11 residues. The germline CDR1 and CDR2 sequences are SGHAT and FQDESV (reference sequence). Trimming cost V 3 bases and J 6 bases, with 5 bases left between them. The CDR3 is CASSFRDGYTF. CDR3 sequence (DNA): TGTGCCAGCAGCTTTAGGGATGGCTACACCTTC.

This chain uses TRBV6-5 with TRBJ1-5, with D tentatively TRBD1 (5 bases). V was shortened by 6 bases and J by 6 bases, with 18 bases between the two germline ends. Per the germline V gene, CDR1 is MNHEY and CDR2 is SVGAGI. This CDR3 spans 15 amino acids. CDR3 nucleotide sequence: TGTGCCAGCAGCCGGGGCCAGGGTGGTAGTCAGCCCCAGCATTTT. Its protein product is CASSRGQGGSQPQHF.

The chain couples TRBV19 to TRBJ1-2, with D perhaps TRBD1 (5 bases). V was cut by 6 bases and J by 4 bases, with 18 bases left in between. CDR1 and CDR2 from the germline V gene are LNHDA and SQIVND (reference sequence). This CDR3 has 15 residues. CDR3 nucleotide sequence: TGTGCCAGTAGCCTGGGACCGTCGATAGCCTATGGCTACACCTTC. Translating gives CASSLGPSIAYGYTF.

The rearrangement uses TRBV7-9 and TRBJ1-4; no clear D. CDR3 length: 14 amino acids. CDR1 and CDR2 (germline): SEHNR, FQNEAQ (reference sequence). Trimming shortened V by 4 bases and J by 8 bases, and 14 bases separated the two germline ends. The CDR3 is CASSSLIPGEKLFF. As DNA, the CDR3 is TGTGCCAGCAGCTCCCTGATCCCCGGGGAAAAACTGTTTTTT.

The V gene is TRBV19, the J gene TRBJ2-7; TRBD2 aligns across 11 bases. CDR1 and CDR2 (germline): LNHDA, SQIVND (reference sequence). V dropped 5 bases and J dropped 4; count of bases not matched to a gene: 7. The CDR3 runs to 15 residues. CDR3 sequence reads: CASSALAGGAYEQYF. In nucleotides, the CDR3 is TGTGCCAGTAGTGCTCTAGCGGGGGGCGCGTACGAGCAGTACTTC.